Shown below are 27 T cell receptor beta chains from a single sample sequenced in a study of cytomegalovirus exposure and HLA in healthy donors. A multiplex PCR was run with 60 Vbeta primers and 13 Jbeta primers. The data were produced by immunoSEQ multiplex PCR, yet TCRdb's version contains in-frame clones alone and is incomplete. The sample includes just over 150,000 clones, more than 65% of them seen just once. The sequencing sample was made of PBMCs. The receptors stem from a middle-aged man in good health and CMV-seropositive.

This chain connects TRBV5-4 to TRBJ2-3, with TRBD1 matching over 8 bases. The junction had 5 bases not matched to a gene; V was cut back by 0 bases and J by 5 bases. Germline CDR1 reads SGHNT; CDR2 reads YYREEE (reference sequence). The CDR3 sequence is 15 residues long. The CDR3 region has the DNA TGTGCCAGCAGCTTGGGAGGACAGGGTGGAGATACGCAGTATTTT. Translating gives CASSLGGQGGDTQYF.

The chain is built from TRBV27 and TRBJ2-7, with D perhaps matching TRBD2 (6 bases). This CDR3 has 11 residues. The germline V and J ends were trimmed by 3 bases and 13 bases, with 13 bases remaining between them. From germline, CDR1 is MNHEY and CDR2 SMNVEV (reference sequence). The CDR3 sequence: CASSFGSLKYF. In DNA form, the CDR3 reads TGTGCCAGCAGTTTCGGGAGTCTAAAATACTTC.

This clone occurred once. J is TRBJ1-5 and V is TRBV5-8; D is unresolved. Germline lookup yields CDR1 SGHTS and CDR2 YDEGEE. The ends were cut back, 4 bases at V and 1 base at J, with 3 bases in the middle. The CDR3 sequence is 12 residues long. In nucleotides, the CDR3 is TGTGCCAGCAGCCCGAGCAATCAGCCCCAGCATTTT. Its translation: CASSPSNQPQHF.

This clone has just a few counts. This rearrangement joins TRBV2 to TRBJ2-7; TRBD2 matches at 8 bases. V dropped 7 bases and J dropped 3; count of bases not matched to a gene: 8. Germline V gene data show CDR1 as SNHLY and CDR2 as FYNNEI. The CDR3 has 14 amino acids. The CDR3 reads CASIMPGTSYEQYF. CDR3 in DNA: TGTGCCAGCATTATGCCCGGGACTAGCTACGAGCAGTACTTC.

This clone occurred a few times. The CDR3 DNA is TGCGCCAGCAGCTTGGCCAGAGGAGTCTACGAGCAGTACTTC. It codes for CASSLARGVYEQYF. This chain links TRBV5-1 with TRBJ2-7; D is unresolved. CDR3 length equals 14 residues. The germline gives CDR1 SGHRS, CDR2 YFSETQ. V lost 0 bases and J lost 3, with 10 bases in between.

This rearrangement joins TRBV6-4 to TRBJ2-2; maybe TRBD1 (5 bases). The CDR3 totals 15 residues. V was trimmed by 2 bases and J by 4 bases, leaving 11 bases between them. The germline CDR1 and CDR2 sequences are MRHNA and SNTAGT. The CDR3 is CASSDRGDGTGELFF. The CDR3, as DNA: TGTGCCAGCAGTGACAGGGGTGATGGCACCGGGGAGCTGTTTTTT.

The chain combines TRBV5-6 with TRBJ1-1, with 9 bases aligning to TRBD1. V shed 2 bases and J 5 bases; nucleotides not matched to a gene: 7. The CDR3 length is 15 residues. Germline V CDR1 and CDR2: SGHDT, YYEEEE. The CDR3 here is CASSFSGTGRTEAFF. The CDR3, as DNA: TGTGCCAGCAGCTTCTCCGGGACAGGGAGGACTGAAGCTTTCTTT.

About this clone itself: Germline and junction disagree at one end, which may indicate a read error. The gene calls are TRBV7-9 and TRBJ2-7; 7 bases agree with TRBD2. Germline V gives CDR1 SEHNR, CDR2 FQNEAQ (reference sequence). This CDR3 has 15 residues. The CDR3 coding sequence is TGTTCCAGCAGCGCTTCTGGGAGGGTAGCGTACGAGCAGTACTTC. Its translation is CSSSASGRVAYEQYF.

This clone was seen only once. The chain recombines TRBV29-1 with TRBJ2-2; TRBD2 aligns across 9 bases. This CDR3 is 13 amino acids long. Germline V lookup: CDR1 SQVTM, CDR2 ANQGSEA. The ends lost 2 bases at V and 8 bases at J; junction bases unmatched: 3. CDR3 DNA sequence: TGCAGCGTTGAACCAGGACTAGCGGGGGAGCTGTTTTTT. Its translation: CSVEPGLAGELFF.

This clone came up once. The V call is TRBV19, the J call TRBJ2-1, with D maybe TRBD1 (5 bases). The CDR3 is made up of 14 amino acids. V shed 3 bases and J shed 3 bases, with 9 bases lying between them. The V gene's germline CDR1 is LNHDA and CDR2 SQIVND (reference sequence). The CDR3 protein is CASSIQGHYNEQFF. Written as DNA, the CDR3 is TGTGCCAGTAGTATTCAGGGCCACTACAATGAGCAGTTCTTC. Using reference TRBV19 and TRBJ2-1 for the parts outside the CDR3, the full variable domain is DGGITQSPKYLFRKEGQNVTLSCEQNLNHDAMYWYRQDPGQGLRLIYYSQIVNDFQKGDIAEGYSVSREKKESFPLTVTSAQKNPTAFYLCASSIQGHYNEQFFGPGTRLTVL.

The chain joins TRBV5-1 to TRBJ2-3; TRBD1 might be the D (5 bases). Germline V gene sequence: CDR1 SGHRS, CDR2 YFSETQ. V was clipped by 3 bases and J by 1 base, with 18 bases between them. The CDR3 is 17 amino acids. The CDR3 region is CASSSATTVSRTDTQYF. The CDR3 nucleotides are TGCGCCAGCAGCTCGGCAACGACAGTCTCACGCACAGATACGCAGTATTTT.

The rearrangement links TRBV11-2 to TRBJ2-4, with no clear D. The CDR3 covers 15 residues. Trimming cost V 4 bases and J 3 bases, with 13 bases left between them. CDR1 is SGHAT, CDR2 FQNNGV, per germline. In DNA form, the CDR3 reads TGTGCCAGCAGCTCCCCCCGTCGCGACAAAAACATTCAGTACTTC. This sequence encodes CASSSPRRDKNIQYF. The whole variable domain, remainder taken from reference TRBV11-2 and TRBJ2-4, is EAGVAQSPRYKIIEKRQSVAFWCNPISGHATLYWYQQILGQGPKLLIQFQNNGVVDDSQLPKDRFSAERLKGVDSTLKIQPAKLEDSAVYLCASSSPRRDKNIQYFGAGTRLSVL.

The V and J genes are TRBV7-6 and TRBJ2-5; 7 bases match TRBD1. The ends lost 4 bases at V and 3 bases at J; junction bases unmatched: 8. The CDR3 contains 15 residues. Germline CDR1 SGHVS, CDR2 FNYEAQ. The chain's CDR3 is CASSSGTGTEETQYF. DNA of the CDR3: TGTGCCAGCAGCTCGGGGACCGGGACAGAAGAGACCCAGTACTTC.

The chain employs TRBV30 and TRBJ2-5; D gene unclear. From germline, CDR1 is GTSNPN and CDR2 SVGIG (reference sequence). The CDR3 sequence is 8 residues long. The germline V and J ends were trimmed by 6 bases and 7 bases, with 3 bases remaining between them. CDR3 region: CACRTQYF. In nucleotides, the CDR3 is TGTGCCTGCAGGACCCAGTACTTC.

The chain has TRBV7-9 and TRBJ1-1; 9 positions agree with TRBD1. CDR3 length equals 15 residues. V was clipped by 2 bases and J by 4 bases; unmatched bases: 5. Germline values: CDR1 SEHNR, CDR2 FQNEAQ (reference sequence). CDR3: CASSLSTGGITEAFF. Here the CDR3 DNA reads TGTGCCAGCAGCTTATCGACAGGGGGGATCACTGAAGCTTTCTTT. The variable domain in full, completed from reference TRBV7-9 and TRBJ1-1, reads DTGVSQNPRHKITKRGQNVTFRCDPISEHNRLYWYRQTLGQGPEFLTYFQNEAQLEKSRLLSDRFSAERPKGSFSTLEIQRTEQGDSAMYLCASSLSTGGITEAFFGQGTRLTVV.

The rearrangement uses TRBV19 and TRBJ1-1; 8 positions agree with TRBD1. After removal of 6 bases from V and 4 bases from J, the junction contained 10 bases not matched to a gene. The germline V gene encodes CDR1 LNHDA and CDR2 SQIVND (reference sequence). The CDR3 is made up of 15 amino acids. DNA for the CDR3: TGTGCCAGTAGGATGACAGGGGTGGTGATCACTGAAGCTTTCTTT. This sequence encodes CASRMTGVVITEAFF.

The sample holds one count of this clone. The V call is TRBV28, the J call TRBJ1-2; D gene unclear. The CDR3 is 15 residues long. V lost 1 base to trimming and J lost 4 bases, with 13 bases between them. Germline CDR1 MDHEN, CDR2 SYDVKM. The CDR3 DNA follows: TGTGCCAGCAGTTTATTCGGAGGGAATAGCTATGGCTACACCTTC. Translated: CASSLFGGNSYGYTF.

This chain's CDR3 is CASSQDGTSGRGQFF. The CDR3 DNA reads as TGTGCCAGCAGCCAAGACGGGACTAGCGGGAGGGGTCAATTCTTC. The gene calls are TRBV14 and TRBJ2-1; 16 bases fit TRBD2. CDR1 and CDR2 (germline): SGHDN, FVKESK. V trimming: 0 bases; J trimming: 16 bases; junction bases outside the gene matches: 6. The CDR3 is 15 residues long.

CDR3 sequence (DNA): TGCGCCAGCAGCCAAGGCGCCACGGACGGAGGCTACGAGCAGTACTTC. Its protein is CASSQGATDGGYEQYF. The V and J genes are TRBV4-1 and TRBJ2-7, with a tentative D call TRBD2 (5 bases). CDR1 MGHRA and CDR2 YSYEKL come from the germline V gene. Trimming removed 1 base at V and 3 bases at J, with 16 bases between. The CDR3 is 16 amino acids.

This chain connects TRBV19 to TRBJ1-5; tentative D call: TRBD1 (5 bases). Germline V lookup: CDR1 LNHDA, CDR2 SQIVND (reference sequence). V gave up 6 bases and J gave up 3 bases, with 12 bases separating them. The CDR3 is 14 residues long. The CDR3 bases are TGTGCCAGTAGCTGGGGGGGACCCAATCAGCCCCAGCATTTT. Encoded protein: CASSWGGPNQPQHF. Looking up the rest from reference TRBV19 and TRBJ1-5 gives the full variable domain: DGGITQSPKYLFRKEGQNVTLSCEQNLNHDAMYWYRQDPGQGLRLIYYSQIVNDFQKGDIAEGYSVSREKKESFPLTVTSAQKNPTAFYLCASSWGGPNQPQHFGDGTRLSIL.

This chain connects TRBV5-6 to TRBJ1-2, with D maybe TRBD1 (6 bases). The CDR3 covers 16 residues. CDR1 SGHDT and CDR2 YYEEEE come from the germline V gene. V lost 4 bases, J lost 4 bases, and 20 bases lay in between. The CDR3 region has the DNA TGTGCCAGCAGCCCCGGGACACCGTCCAATACCTATGGCTACACCTTC. Translating it yields CASSPGTPSNTYGYTF.

The chain is built from TRBV30 and TRBJ2-7; 8 positions agree with TRBD2. The CDR3 spans 14 residues. The V segment lost 2 bases and the J segment 0 bases; nucleotides outside the gene matches: 3. Looked up from germline, CDR1 is GTSNPN and CDR2 is SVGIG (reference sequence). CDR3 in amino acids: CAWSPTSGSYEQYV. The CDR3 nucleotides are TGTGCCTGGAGTCCTACTAGCGGCTCCTACGAGCAGTACGTC.

The V and J genes are TRBV6-5 and TRBJ2-7, with 10 bases identical to TRBD1. The CDR3 has 13 residues. The germline gives CDR1 MNHEY, CDR2 SVGAGI. Trimming removed 8 bases from V and 3 bases from J; junction bases left unmatched: 4. This CDR3 is CASGRTGGYEQYF. The CDR3 coding sequence is TGTGCCAGCGGCCGGACAGGGGGCTACGAGCAGTACTTC.

The rearrangement joins TRBV5-1 to TRBJ2-7; 9 bases agree with TRBD1. This CDR3 has 16 residues. Germline V gene lookup returns CDR1 SGHRS and CDR2 YFSETQ. The ends lost 3 bases at V and 3 bases at J; junction bases unmatched: 10. CDR3 sequence: CASSWGGTGRSYEQYF. For the CDR3, the DNA is TGCGCCAGCAGCTGGGGAGGGACAGGGAGAAGCTACGAGCAGTACTTC.

The chain is built from TRBV29-1 and TRBJ1-2; TRBD1 agrees at 8 bases. The CDR3 is 14 amino acids. Germline assignment: CDR1 SQVTM and CDR2 ANQGSEA. V lost 4 bases to trimming and J lost 2 bases; unmatched junction nucleotides: 6. The chain's CDR3 is CSVGMDRANYGYTF. The CDR3 region has the DNA TGCAGCGTTGGAATGGACAGGGCCAACTATGGCTACACCTTC.

The chain carries TRBV6-5 and TRBJ2-1; 8 positions match TRBD2. The CDR3 totals 15 residues. J lost 5 bases, V lost 2 bases, and 5 bases had no gene match. Germline V gene data show CDR1 as MNHEY and CDR2 as SVGAGI. CDR3 coding DNA: TGTGCCAGCAGTTACAGCCTAGCGGGCCACAATGAGCAGTTCTTC. Its translation is CASSYSLAGHNEQFF.

This clone was counted a single time. The rearrangement links TRBV5-1 to TRBJ1-1; perhaps TRBD1 as D (5 bases). Germline values: CDR1 SGHRS, CDR2 YFSETQ. V was shortened by 4 bases and J by 5 bases, with 18 bases between the two germline ends. The CDR3 totals 15 residues. The CDR3 bases are TGCGCCAGCAGCGTACGTAACCAGGGAGGGACTGAAGCTTTCTTT. This codes for CASSVRNQGGTEAFF.